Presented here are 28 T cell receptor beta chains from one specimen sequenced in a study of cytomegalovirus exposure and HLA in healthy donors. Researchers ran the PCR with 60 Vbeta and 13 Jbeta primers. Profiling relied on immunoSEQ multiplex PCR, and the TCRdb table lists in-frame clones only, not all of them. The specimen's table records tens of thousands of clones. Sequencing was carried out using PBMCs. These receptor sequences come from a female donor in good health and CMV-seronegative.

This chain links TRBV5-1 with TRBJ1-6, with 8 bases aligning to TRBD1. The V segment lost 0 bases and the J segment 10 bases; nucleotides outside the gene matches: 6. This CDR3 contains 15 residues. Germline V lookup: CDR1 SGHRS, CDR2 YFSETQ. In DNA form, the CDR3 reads TGCGCCAGCAGCTTGGGGGCAGGGGGCGACTCACCCCTCCACTTT. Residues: CASSLGAGGDSPLHF.

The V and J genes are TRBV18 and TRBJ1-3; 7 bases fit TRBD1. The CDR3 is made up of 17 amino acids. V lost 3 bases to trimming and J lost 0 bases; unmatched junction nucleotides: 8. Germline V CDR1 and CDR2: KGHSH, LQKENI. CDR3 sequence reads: CASSPQTGLRSGNTIYF. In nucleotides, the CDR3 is TGTGCCAGCTCACCCCAGACAGGGCTCCGCTCTGGAAACACCATATATTTT.

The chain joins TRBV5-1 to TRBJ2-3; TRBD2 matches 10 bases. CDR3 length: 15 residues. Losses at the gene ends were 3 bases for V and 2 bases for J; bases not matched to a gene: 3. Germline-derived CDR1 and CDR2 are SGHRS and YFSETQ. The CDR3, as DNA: TGCGCCAGCAGCTCACTAGCGGGGCCCACAGATACGCAGTATTTT. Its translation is CASSSLAGPTDTQYF. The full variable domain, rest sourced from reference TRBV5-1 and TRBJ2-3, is KAGVTQTPRYLIKTRGQQVTLSCSPISGHRSVSWYQQTPGQGLQFLFEYFSETQRNKGNFPGRFSGRQFSNSRSEMNVSTLELGDSALYLCASSSLAGPTDTQYFGPGTRLTVL.

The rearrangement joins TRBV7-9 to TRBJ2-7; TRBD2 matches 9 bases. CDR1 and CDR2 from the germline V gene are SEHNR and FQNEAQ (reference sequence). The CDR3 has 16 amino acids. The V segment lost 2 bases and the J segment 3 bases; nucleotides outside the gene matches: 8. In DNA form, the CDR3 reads TGTGCCAGCAGCTTACAAACTAGCGGGCCCTTCTACGAGCAGTACTTC. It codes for CASSLQTSGPFYEQYF.

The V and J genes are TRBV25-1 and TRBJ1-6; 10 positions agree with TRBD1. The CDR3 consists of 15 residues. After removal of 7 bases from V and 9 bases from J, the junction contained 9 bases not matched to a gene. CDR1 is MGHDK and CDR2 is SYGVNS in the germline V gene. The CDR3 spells CASKPGTGVSSPLHF. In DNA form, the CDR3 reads TGTGCCAGCAAACCTGGGACAGGGGTAAGTTCACCCCTCCACTTT.

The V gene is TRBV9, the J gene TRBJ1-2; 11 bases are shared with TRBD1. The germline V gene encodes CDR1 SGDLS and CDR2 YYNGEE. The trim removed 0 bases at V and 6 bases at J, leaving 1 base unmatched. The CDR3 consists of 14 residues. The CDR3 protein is CASSVVGQGDGYTF. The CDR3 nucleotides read TGTGCCAGCAGCGTAGTGGGACAGGGGGATGGCTACACCTTC.

In DNA, the CDR3 is TGCGCCAGCAGCCTAGAGTGGGTAACAGATACGCAGTATTTT. It yields the protein CASSLEWVTDTQYF. This sequence joins TRBV5-1 and TRBJ2-3; D is undetermined. Germline-derived CDR1 and CDR2 are SGHRS and YFSETQ. The ends were cut back, 4 bases at V and 3 bases at J, with 12 bases in the middle. This CDR3 contains 14 residues. The variable domain in full, completed from reference TRBV5-1 and TRBJ2-3, reads KAGVTQTPRYLIKTRGQQVTLSCSPISGHRSVSWYQQTPGQGLQFLFEYFSETQRNKGNFPGRFSGRQFSNSRSEMNVSTLELGDSALYLCASSLEWVTDTQYFGPGTRLTVL.

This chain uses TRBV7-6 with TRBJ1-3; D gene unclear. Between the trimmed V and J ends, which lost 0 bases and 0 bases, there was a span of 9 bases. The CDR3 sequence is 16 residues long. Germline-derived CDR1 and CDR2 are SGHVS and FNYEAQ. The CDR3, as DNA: TGTGCCAGCAGCTTAGCGGCAGGAAGCTCTGGAAACACCATATATTTT. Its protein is CASSLAAGSSGNTIYF.

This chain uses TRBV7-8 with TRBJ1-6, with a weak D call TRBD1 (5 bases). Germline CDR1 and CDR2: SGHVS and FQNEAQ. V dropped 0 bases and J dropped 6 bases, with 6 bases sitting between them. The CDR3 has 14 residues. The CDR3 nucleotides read TGTGCCAGCAGCTTAGCGCAGGGTAATTCACCCCTCCACTTT. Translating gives CASSLAQGNSPLHF.

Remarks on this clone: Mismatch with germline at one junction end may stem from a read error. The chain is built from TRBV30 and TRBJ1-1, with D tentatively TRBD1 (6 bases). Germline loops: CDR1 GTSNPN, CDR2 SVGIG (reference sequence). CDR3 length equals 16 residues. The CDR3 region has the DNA TGTGCCTGGAGCTCTTGGGGGGGCCCCATGAACACTGAAGATTTCTTT. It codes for CAWSSWGGPMNTEDFF. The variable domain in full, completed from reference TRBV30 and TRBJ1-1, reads SQTIHQWPATLVQPVGSPLSLECTVEGTSNPNLYWYRQAAGRGLQLLFYSVGIGQISSEVPQNLSASRPQDRQFILSSKKLLLSDSGFYLCAWSSWGGPMNTEDFFGQGTRLTVV.

The CDR3 here is CASSLGRVGTEAFF. The CDR3 coding sequence is TGTGCCAGCAGCTTAGGCAGGGTAGGGACTGAAGCTTTCTTT. The chain couples TRBV7-8 to TRBJ1-1, with D possibly TRBD1 on 5 matching bases. Germline V lookup: CDR1 SGHVS, CDR2 FQNEAQ. CDR3 length equals 14 residues. V dropped 1 base and J dropped 5 bases, with 11 bases sitting between them.

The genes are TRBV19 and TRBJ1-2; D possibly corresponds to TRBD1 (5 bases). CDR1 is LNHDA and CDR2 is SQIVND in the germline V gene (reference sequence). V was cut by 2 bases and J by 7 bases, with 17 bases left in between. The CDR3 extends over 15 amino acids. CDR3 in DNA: TGTGCCAGTAGTATACGGCAGACAGCTAGATTTGGCTACACCTTC. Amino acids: CASSIRQTARFGYTF.

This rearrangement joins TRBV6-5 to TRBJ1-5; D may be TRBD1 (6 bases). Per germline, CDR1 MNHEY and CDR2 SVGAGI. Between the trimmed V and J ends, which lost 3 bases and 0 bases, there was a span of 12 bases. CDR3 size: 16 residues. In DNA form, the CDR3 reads TGTGCCAGCAGTTATCCCAGGGGCTATAGCAATCAGCCCCAGCATTTT. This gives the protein CASSYPRGYSNQPQHF.

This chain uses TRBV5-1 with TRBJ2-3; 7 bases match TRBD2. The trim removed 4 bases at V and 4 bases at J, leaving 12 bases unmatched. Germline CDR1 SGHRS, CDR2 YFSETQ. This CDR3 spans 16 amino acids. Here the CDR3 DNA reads TGCGCCAGCAGCGGAGGACTAGTTGGGTCCGCAGATACGCAGTATTTT. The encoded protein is CASSGGLVGSADTQYF.

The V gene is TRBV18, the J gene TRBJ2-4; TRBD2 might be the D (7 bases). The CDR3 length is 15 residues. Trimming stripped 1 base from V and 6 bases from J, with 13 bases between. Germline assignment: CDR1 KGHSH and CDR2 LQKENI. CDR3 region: CASSPQRRGANIQYF. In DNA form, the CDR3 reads TGTGCCAGCTCACCACAACGACGGGGGGCAAACATTCAGTACTTC.

The DNA of the CDR3 is TGTGCCAGCTCTCCTTATTCCGAGGCTAACTATGGCTACACCTTC. It specifies CASSPYSEANYGYTF. The chain uses TRBV18 and TRBJ1-2; D is unresolved. Deletions cut 6 bases from V and 0 bases from J, with 14 bases between. Germline lookup yields CDR1 KGHSH and CDR2 LQKENI. The CDR3 contains 15 residues.

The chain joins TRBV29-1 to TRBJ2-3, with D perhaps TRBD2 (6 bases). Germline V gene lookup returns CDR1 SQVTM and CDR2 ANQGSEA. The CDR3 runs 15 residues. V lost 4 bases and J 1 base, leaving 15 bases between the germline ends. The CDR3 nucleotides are TGCAGCGTTGTACCGGGCGGGGTGGGCACAGATACGCAGTATTTT. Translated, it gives CSVVPGGVGTDTQYF.

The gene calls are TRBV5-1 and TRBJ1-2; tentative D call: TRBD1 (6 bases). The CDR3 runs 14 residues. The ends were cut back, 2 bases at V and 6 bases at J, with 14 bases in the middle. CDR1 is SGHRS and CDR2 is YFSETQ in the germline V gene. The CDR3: CASSFGTPKDGYTF. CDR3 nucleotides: TGCGCCAGCAGCTTCGGGACACCCAAGGATGGCTACACCTTC. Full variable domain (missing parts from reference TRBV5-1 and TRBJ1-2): KAGVTQTPRYLIKTRGQQVTLSCSPISGHRSVSWYQQTPGQGLQFLFEYFSETQRNKGNFPGRFSGRQFSNSRSEMNVSTLELGDSALYLCASSFGTPKDGYTFGSGTRLTVV.

CDR3 DNA: TGTGCCAGCAGCCCTGAGACTAGCGGGAGTGGTTACGAGCAGTACTTC. The encoded protein is CASSPETSGSGYEQYF. The chain combines TRBV13 with TRBJ2-7; 12 bases line up with TRBD2. CDR3 length: 16 residues. J was trimmed by 4 bases and V by 5 bases; bases with no gene match: 9. CDR1 is PRHDT and CDR2 is FYEKMQ in the germline V gene (reference sequence).

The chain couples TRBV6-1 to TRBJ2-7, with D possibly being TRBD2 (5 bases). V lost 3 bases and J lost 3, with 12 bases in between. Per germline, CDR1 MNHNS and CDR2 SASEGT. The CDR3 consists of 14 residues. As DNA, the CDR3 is TGTGCCAGCAGTGACCGAGGGTCTCTCTACGAGCAGTACTTC. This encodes CASSDRGSLYEQYF.

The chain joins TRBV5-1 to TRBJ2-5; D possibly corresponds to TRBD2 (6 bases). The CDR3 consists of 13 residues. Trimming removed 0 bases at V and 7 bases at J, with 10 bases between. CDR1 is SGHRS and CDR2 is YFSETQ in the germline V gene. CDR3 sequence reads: CASSLVVGGTQYF. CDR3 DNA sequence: TGCGCCAGCAGCTTGGTAGTCGGGGGGACCCAGTACTTC.

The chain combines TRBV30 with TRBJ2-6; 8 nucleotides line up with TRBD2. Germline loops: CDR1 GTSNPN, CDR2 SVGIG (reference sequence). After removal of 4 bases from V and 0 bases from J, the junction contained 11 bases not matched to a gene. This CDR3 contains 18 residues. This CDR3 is CAWNTGRALGSGANVLTF. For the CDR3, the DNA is TGTGCCTGGAACACCGGGAGGGCATTAGGCTCTGGGGCCAACGTCCTGACTTTC.

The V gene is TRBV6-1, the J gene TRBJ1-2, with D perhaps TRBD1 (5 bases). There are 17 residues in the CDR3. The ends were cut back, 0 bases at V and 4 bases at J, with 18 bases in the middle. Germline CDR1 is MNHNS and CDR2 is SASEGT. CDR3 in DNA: TGTGCCAGCAGTGAAGCGGGGGGACCCGGGGAGTCCTATGGCTACACCTTC. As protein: CASSEAGGPGESYGYTF.

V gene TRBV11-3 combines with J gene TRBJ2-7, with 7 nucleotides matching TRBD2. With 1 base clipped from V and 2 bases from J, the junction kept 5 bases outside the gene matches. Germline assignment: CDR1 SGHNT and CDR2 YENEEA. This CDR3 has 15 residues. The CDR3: CASSLGGRRTYEQYF. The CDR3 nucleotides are TGTGCCAGCAGCTTAGGCGGGAGACGTACCTACGAGCAGTACTTC.

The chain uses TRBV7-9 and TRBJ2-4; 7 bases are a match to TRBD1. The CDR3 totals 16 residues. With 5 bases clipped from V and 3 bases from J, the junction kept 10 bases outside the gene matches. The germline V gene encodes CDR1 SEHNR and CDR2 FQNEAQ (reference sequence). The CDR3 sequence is CASSPGTAGGKNIQYF. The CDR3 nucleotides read TGTGCCAGCAGCCCCGGGACAGCCGGAGGCAAAAACATTCAGTACTTC.

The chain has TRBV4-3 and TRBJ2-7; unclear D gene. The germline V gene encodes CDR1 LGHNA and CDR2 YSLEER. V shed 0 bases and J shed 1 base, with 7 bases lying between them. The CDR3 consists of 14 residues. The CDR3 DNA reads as TGCGCCAGCAGCCAAGATCCGGAGTCCTACGAGCAGTACTTC. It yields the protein CASSQDPESYEQYF.

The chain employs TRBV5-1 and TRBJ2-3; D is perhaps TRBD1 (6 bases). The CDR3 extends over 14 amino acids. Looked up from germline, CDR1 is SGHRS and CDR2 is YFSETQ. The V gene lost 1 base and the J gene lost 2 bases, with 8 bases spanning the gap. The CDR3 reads CASSLQGITDTQYF. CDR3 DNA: TGCGCCAGCAGCTTGCAGGGGATCACAGATACGCAGTATTTT.

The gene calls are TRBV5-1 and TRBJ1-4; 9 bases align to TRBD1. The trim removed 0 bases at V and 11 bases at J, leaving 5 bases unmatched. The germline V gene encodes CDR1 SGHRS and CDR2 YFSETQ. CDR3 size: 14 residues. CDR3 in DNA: TGCGCCAGCAGCTTGGAGACAGGGGGGGGTAAACTGTTTTTT. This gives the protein CASSLETGGGKLFF. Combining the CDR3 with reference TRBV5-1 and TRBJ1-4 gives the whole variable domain KAGVTQTPRYLIKTRGQQVTLSCSPISGHRSVSWYQQTPGQGLQFLFEYFSETQRNKGNFPGRFSGRQFSNSRSEMNVSTLELGDSALYLCASSLETGGGKLFFGSGTQLSVL.